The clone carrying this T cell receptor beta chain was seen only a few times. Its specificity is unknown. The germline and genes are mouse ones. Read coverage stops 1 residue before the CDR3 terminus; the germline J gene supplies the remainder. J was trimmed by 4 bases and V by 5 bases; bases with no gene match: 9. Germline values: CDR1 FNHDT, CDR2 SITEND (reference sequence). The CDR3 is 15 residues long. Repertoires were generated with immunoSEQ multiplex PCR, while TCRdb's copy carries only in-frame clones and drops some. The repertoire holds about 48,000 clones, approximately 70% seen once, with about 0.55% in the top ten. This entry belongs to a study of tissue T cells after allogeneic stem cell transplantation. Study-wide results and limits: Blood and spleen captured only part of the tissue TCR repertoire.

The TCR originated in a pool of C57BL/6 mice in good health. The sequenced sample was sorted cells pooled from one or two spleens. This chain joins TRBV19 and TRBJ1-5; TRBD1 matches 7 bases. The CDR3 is CASRSYRGGNQAPLF. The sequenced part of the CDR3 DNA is TGTGCCAGCAGATCTTACAGGGGAGGGAACCAGGCTCCGCTT. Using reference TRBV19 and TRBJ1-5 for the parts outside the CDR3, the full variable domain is GGIITQTPKFLIGQEGQKLTLKCQQNFNHDTMYWYRQDSGKGLRLIYYSITENDLQKGDLSEGYDASREKKSSFSLTVTSAQKNEMAVFLCASRSYRGGNQAPLFGEGTRLSVL.